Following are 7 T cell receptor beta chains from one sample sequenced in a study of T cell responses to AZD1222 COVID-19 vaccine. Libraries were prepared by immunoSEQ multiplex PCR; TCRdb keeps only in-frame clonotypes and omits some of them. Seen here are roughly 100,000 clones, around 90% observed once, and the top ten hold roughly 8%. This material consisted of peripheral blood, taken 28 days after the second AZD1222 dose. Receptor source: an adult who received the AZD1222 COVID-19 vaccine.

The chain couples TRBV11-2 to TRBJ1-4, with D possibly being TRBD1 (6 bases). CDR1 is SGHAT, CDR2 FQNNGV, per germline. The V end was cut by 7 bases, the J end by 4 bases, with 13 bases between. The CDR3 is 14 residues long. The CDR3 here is CASNTGHGNEKLFF. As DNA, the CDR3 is TGTGCCAGCAATACGGGACACGGTAATGAAAAACTGTTTTTT.

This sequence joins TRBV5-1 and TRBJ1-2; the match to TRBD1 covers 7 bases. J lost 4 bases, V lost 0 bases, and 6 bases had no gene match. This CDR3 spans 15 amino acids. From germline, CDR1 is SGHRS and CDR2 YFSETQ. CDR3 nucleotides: TGCGCCAGCAGCTTGGACAGGGGAGCGGGCTATGGCTACACCTTC. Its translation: CASSLDRGAGYGYTF.

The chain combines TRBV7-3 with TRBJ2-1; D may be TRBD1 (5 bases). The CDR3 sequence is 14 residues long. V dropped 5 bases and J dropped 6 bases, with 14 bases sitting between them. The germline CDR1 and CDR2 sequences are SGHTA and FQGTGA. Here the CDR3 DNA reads TGTGCCAGCAGCCTAGGGGCCCCCCCCAATGAGCAGTTCTTC. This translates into CASSLGAPPNEQFF.

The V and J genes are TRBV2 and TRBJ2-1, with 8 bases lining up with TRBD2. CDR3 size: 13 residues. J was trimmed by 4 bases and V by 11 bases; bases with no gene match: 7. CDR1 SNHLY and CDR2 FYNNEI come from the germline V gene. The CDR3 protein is CAARTSPYNEQFF. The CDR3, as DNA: TGTGCCGCTAGGACTAGCCCATACAATGAGCAGTTCTTC. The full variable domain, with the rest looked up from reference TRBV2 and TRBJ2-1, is EPEVTQTPSHQVTQMGQEVILRCVPISNHLYFYWYRQILGQKVEFLVSFYNNEISEKSEIFDDQFSVERPDGSNFTLKIRSTKLEDSAMYFCAARTSPYNEQFFGPGTRLTVL.

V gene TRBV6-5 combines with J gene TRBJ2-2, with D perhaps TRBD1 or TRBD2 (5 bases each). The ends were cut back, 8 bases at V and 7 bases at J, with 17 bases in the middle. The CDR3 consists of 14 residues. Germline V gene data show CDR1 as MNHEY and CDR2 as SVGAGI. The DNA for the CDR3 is TGTGCCAGCTGTCCCAGGGTCGAGGGCGGGGAGCTGTTTTTT. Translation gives CASCPRVEGGELFF.

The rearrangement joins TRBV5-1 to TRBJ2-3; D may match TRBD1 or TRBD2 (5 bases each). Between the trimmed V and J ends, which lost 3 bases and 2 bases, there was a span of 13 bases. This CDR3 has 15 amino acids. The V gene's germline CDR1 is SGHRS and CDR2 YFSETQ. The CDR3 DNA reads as TGCGCCAGCAGCTGGTCGGGGCAAGTCACAGATACGCAGTATTTT. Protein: CASSWSGQVTDTQYF.

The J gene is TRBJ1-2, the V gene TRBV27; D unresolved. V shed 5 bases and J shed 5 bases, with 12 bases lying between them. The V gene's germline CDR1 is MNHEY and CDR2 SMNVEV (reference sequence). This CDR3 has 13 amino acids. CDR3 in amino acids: CASSPLSGYGYTF. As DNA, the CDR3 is TGTGCCAGCAGTCCTCTCAGTGGTTATGGCTACACCTTC.